These T cell receptor beta chains were read from a single sample in a study of blood T cells in healthy people across ages. TCRdb re-called the 5' RACE reads with MiXCR, one entry per CDR3 protein. The sample consists of roughly 1.7 million distinct CDR3 sequences, around 36% of them appearing once. Sequenced: blood. The receptors stem from a woman in her 30s in good health. CDR3s include the opening cysteine and the closing phenylalanine or tryptophan. Fields, in order: J gene, D gene, V gene, CDR3 protein. D genes are given only for firm matches.

j_call: TRBJ2-7
d_call: TRBD2
v_call: TRBV15
cdr3_aa: CATSSSGTSGYEQYF

j_call: TRBJ2-1
d_call: .
v_call: TRBV11-2
cdr3_aa: CASSDPFGGNPYNEQFF

j_call: TRBJ2-1
d_call: .
v_call: TRBV29-1
cdr3_aa: CSFPRGGEQFF

j_call: TRBJ1-4
d_call: TRBD1
v_call: TRBV27
cdr3_aa: CASSPHRGPTEKLFF

j_call: TRBJ1-6
d_call: .
v_call: TRBV13
cdr3_aa: CASSTREALSSYNSPLHF

j_call: TRBJ2-5
d_call: .
v_call: TRBV7-2
cdr3_aa: CASSPGLKETQYF

j_call: TRBJ2-3
d_call: .
v_call: TRBV18
cdr3_aa: CASSPQSGVAQDTQYF

j_call: TRBJ1-4
d_call: .
v_call: TRBV5-1
cdr3_aa: CASSLGRAPSEKLFF

j_call: TRBJ2-1
d_call: .
v_call: TRBV20-1
cdr3_aa: CSAINSGNLGNEQFF

j_call: TRBJ1-5
d_call: .
v_call: TRBV20-1
cdr3_aa: CSARVFTAGNQPQHF

j_call: TRBJ1-2
d_call: .
v_call: TRBV12-3/TRBV12-4
cdr3_aa: CASALGRGYTF

j_call: TRBJ2-3
d_call: .
v_call: TRBV2
cdr3_aa: CATRATSIDTQYF

j_call: TRBJ2-1
d_call: TRBD2
v_call: TRBV12-3/TRBV12-4
cdr3_aa: CASNFGETSGSPHNEQFF

j_call: TRBJ1-3
d_call: .
v_call: TRBV2
cdr3_aa: CASSDGISGNTIYF

j_call: TRBJ2-7
d_call: TRBD1
v_call: TRBV7-8
cdr3_aa: CASSLNLAGTGREEQYF